This T cell receptor (beta chain) appears in the sequencing data of a study of identifying expanded T cells in peripheral blood. Study findings and constraints: Variance in clone template counts between approximately two-week samples significantly increased with total template count across all healthy donors. Over approximately two and four weeks, about 15 and 19 clones changed, versus roughly 1.2 between replicates.

Germline assignment: CDR1 MNHEY and CDR2 SVGAGI. CDR3 length: 12 amino acids. V lost 6 bases, J lost 8 bases, and 13 bases lay in between. This table comes from immunoSEQ multiplex PCR, and its TCRdb copy is limited to in-frame clones, with some not included. The repertoire consists of about 100,000 clones, with approximately 88% occurring once and the leading ten covering around 5%. Comments on this clone: Its specificity is unknown.

During the collection period, no donor immune events like infections were recorded. The clonotype comes from a person aged 18 to 75 in good health. Input material: blood. The V gene is TRBV6-5, the J gene TRBJ1-2, with D uncertain. CDR3 coding DNA: TGTGCCAGCAGCCTCGGAGTTGGCGGCTACACCTTC. Amino acid sequence: CASSLGVGGYTF.